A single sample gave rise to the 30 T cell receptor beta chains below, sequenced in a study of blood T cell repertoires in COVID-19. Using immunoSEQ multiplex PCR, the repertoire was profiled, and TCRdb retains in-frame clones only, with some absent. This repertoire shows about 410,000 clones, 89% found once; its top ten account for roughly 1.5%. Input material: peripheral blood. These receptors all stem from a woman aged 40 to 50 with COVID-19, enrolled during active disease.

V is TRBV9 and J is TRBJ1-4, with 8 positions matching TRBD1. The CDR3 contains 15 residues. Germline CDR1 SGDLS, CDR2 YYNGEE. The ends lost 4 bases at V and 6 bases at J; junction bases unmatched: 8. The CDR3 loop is CASSTAQGAYEKLFF. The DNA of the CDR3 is TGTGCCAGCAGCACCGCCCAGGGGGCGTATGAAAAACTGTTTTTT.

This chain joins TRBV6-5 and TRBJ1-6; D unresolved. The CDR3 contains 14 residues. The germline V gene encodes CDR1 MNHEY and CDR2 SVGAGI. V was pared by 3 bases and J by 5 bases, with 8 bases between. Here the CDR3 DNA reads TGTGCCAGCAGTTATGGACTGAATAATTCACCCCTCCACTTT. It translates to CASSYGLNNSPLHF.

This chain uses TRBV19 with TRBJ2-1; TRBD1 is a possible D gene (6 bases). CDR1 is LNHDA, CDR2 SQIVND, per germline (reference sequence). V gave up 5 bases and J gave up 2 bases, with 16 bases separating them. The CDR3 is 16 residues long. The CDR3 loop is CASSLAHRAPYNEQFF. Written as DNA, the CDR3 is TGTGCCAGTAGTCTCGCCCACAGGGCCCCCTACAATGAGCAGTTCTTC.

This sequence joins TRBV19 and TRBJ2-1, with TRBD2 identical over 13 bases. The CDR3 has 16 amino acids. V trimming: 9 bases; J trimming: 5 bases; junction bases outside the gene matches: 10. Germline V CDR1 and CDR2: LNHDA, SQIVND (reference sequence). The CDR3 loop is CASRGLAGRSNNEQFF. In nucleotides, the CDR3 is TGTGCCAGCAGGGGACTAGCGGGGAGATCGAACAATGAGCAGTTCTTC.

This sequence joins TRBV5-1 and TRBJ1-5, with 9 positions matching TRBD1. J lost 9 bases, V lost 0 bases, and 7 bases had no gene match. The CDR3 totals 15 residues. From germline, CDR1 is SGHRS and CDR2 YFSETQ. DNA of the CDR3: TGCGCCAGCAGCTTGGATGGACAGGGGACCGGGCCCCAGCATTTT. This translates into CASSLDGQGTGPQHF.

The CDR3 loop reads CASSQGLFQPQHF. As DNA, the CDR3 is TGTGCCAGCAGCCAAGGACTTTTTCAGCCCCAGCATTTT. This chain uses TRBV3-1 (or the pseudogene TRBV3-2) with TRBJ1-5; D uncertain. The CDR3 contains 13 residues. The V end was cut by 1 base, the J end by 6 bases, with 7 bases between. Germline loops: CDR1 LGHDT, CDR2 YNNKEL (reference sequence).

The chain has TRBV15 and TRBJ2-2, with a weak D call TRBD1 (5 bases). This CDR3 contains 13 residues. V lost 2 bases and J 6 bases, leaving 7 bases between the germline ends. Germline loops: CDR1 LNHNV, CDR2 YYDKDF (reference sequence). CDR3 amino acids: CATSRRGPGELFF. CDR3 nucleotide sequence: TGTGCCACCAGCAGAAGGGGTCCCGGGGAGCTGTTTTTT.

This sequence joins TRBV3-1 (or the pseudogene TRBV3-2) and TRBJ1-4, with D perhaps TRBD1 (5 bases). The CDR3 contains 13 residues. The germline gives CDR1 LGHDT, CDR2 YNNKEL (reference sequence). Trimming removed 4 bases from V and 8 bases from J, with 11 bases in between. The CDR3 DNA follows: TGTGCCAGCAGCCCCCGCGGACAAGAAAAACTGTTTTTT. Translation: CASSPRGQEKLFF.

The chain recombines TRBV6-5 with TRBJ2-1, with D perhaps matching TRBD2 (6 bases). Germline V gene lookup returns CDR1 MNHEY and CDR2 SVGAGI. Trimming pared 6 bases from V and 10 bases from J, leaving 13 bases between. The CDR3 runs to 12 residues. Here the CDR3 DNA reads TGTGCCAGCAGGCCCGGTACTAGCGAGCAGTTCTTC. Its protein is CASRPGTSEQFF.

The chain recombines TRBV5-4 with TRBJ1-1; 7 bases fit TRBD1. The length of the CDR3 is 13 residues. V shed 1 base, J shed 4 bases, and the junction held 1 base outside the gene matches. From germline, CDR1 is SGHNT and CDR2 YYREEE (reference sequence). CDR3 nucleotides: TGTGCCAGCAGCTTGTCAGGGGGCACTGAAGCTTTCTTT. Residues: CASSLSGGTEAFF.

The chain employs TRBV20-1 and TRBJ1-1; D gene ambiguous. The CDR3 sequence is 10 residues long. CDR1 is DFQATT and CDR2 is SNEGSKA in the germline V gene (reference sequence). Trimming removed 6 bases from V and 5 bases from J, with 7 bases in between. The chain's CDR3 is CSARVTEAFF. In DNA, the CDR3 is TGCAGTGCCCGGGTTACTGAAGCTTTCTTT.

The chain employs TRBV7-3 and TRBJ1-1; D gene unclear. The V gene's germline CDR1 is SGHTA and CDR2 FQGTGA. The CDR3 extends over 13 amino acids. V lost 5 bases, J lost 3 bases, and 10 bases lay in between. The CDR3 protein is CASSITDYTEAFF. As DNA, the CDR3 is TGTGCCAGCAGCATCACGGACTACACTGAAGCTTTCTTT.

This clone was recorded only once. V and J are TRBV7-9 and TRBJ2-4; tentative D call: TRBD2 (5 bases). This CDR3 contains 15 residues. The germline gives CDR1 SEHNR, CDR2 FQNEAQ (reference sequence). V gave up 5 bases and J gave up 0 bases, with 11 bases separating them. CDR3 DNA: TGTGCCAGCAGCCCTCGGACTGTAGCCAAAAACATTCAGTACTTC. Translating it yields CASSPRTVAKNIQYF.

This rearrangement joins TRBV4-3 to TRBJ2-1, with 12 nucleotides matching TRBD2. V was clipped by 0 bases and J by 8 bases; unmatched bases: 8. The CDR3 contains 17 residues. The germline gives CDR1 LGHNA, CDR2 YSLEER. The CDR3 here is CASSQDSATSGSYEQFF. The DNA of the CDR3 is TGCGCCAGCAGCCAAGATTCCGCGACTAGCGGGAGTTATGAGCAGTTCTTC.

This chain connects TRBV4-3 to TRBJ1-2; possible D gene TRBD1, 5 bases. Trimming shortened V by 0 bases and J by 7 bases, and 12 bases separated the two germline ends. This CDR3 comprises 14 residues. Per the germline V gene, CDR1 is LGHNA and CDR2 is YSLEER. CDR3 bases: TGCGCCAGCAGCCAAGAAGGAGGGACTCGTGGCTACACCTTC. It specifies CASSQEGGTRGYTF.

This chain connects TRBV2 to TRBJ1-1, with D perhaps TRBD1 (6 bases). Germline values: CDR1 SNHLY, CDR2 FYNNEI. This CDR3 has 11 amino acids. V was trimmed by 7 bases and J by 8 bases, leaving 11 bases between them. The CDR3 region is CASTRTAEAFF. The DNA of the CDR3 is TGTGCCAGCACAAGGACAGCCGAAGCTTTCTTT.

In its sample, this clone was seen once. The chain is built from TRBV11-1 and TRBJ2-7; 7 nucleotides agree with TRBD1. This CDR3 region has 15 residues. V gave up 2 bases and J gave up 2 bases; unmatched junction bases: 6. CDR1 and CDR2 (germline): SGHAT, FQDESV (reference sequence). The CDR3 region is CASSLTKGQPYEQYF. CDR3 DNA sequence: TGTGCCAGCAGCTTAACCAAGGGACAGCCCTACGAGCAGTACTTC.

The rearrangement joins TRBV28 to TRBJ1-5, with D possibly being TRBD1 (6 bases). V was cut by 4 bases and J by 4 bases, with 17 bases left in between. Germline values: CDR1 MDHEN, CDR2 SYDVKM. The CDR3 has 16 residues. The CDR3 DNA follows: TGTGCCAGCAGTTCACCCGGGACACCCGCAAATCAGCCCCAGCATTTT. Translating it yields CASSSPGTPANQPQHF.

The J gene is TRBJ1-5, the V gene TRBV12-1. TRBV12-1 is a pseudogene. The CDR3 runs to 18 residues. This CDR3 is CASTFPPKVGVSNQPQHF. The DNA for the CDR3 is TGTGCCAGCACCTTTCCCCCAAAGGTAGGAGTTAGCAATCAGCCCCAGCATTTT.

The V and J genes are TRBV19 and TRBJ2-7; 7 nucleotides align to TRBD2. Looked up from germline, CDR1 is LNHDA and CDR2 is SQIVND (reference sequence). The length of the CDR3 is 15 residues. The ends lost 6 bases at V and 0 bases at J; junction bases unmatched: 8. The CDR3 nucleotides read TGTGCCAGTAGCGTCACATGGGACTACTCCTACGAGCAGTACTTC. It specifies CASSVTWDYSYEQYF.

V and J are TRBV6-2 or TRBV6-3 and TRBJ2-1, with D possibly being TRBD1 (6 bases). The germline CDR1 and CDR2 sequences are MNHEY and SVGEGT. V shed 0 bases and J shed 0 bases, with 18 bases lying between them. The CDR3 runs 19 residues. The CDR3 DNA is TGTGCCAGCAGTTACTCGAAGGGGACACCTCAGAGCTCCTACAATGAGCAGTTCTTC. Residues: CASSYSKGTPQSSYNEQFF.

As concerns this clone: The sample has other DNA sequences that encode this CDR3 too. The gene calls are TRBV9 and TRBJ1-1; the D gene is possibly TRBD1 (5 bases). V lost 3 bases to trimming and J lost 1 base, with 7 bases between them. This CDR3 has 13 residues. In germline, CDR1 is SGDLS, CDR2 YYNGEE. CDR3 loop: CASSAGQNTEAFF. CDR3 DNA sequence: TGTGCCAGCAGCGCAGGGCAGAACACTGAAGCTTTCTTT.

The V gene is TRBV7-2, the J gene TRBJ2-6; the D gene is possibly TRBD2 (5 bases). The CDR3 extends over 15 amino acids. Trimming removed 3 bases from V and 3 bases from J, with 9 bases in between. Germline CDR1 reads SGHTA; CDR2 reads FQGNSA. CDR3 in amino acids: CASSFEGFGANVLTF. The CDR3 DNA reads TGTGCCAGCAGCTTCGAGGGATTTGGGGCCAACGTCCTGACTTTC.

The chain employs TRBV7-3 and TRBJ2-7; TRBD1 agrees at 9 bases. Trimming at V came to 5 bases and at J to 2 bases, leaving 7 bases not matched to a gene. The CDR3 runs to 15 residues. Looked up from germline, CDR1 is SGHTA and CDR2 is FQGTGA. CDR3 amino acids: CASSATGTGTYEQYF. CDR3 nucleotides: TGTGCCAGCAGCGCGACCGGGACAGGGACCTACGAGCAGTACTTC.

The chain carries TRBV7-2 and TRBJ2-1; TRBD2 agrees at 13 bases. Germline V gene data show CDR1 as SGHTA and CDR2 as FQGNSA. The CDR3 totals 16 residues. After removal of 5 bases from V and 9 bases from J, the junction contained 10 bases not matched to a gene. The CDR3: CASSLRLAGGYGEQFF. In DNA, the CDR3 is TGTGCCAGCAGCCTCCGACTAGCGGGAGGTTATGGTGAGCAGTTCTTC.

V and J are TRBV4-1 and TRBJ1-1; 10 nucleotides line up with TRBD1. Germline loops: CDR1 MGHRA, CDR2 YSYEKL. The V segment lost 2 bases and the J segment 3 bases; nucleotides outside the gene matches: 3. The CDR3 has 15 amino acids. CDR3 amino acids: CASSQLGQGDTEAFF. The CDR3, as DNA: TGCGCCAGCAGCCAACTCGGACAGGGGGACACTGAAGCTTTCTTT.

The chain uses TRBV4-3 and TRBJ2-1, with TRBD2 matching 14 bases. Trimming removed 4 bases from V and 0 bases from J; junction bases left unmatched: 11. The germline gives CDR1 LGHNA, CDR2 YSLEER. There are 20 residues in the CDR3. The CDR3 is CASSLRLAGGSRSSYNEQFF. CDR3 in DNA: TGCGCCAGCAGCCTCCGACTAGCGGGGGGGAGTAGGAGCTCCTACAATGAGCAGTTCTTC.

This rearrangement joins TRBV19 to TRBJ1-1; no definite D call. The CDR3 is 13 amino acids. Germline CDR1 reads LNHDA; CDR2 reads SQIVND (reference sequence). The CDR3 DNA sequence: TGTGCTTACTCCCCAAACGGAGATACTGAAGCTTTCTTT. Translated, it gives CAYSPNGDTEAFF.

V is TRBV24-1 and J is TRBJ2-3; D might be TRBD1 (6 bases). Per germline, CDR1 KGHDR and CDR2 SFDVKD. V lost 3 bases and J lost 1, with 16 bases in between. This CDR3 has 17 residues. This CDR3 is CATSDEGQTLCTDTQYF. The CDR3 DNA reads TGTGCCACCAGTGATGAAGGACAGACACTGTGCACAGATACGCAGTATTTT.

The CDR3 sequence is CASSLDSAYEQYF. DNA of the CDR3: TGTGCCAGCAGTTTGGACAGTGCCTACGAGCAGTACTTC. The rearrangement uses TRBV6-5 and TRBJ2-7; tentative D call: TRBD1 (6 bases). V shed 4 bases and J shed 2 bases, with 9 bases lying between them. The CDR3 totals 13 residues. Looked up from germline, CDR1 is MNHEY and CDR2 is SVGAGI.